These T cell receptor beta chains were read from a single sample in a study of OX40 agonist ivuxolimab in advanced cancers. Profiled with immunoSEQ multiplex PCR; TCRdb holds only in-frame clones, not every one. The sample comprises approximately 75,000 clones, about 85% of which are singletons, and roughly 6% rests with the top ten. The sequences come from CD4+ or CD8+ T cells sorted from blood, collected in a trial of the OX40 agonist ivuxolimab. The source is an adult with an advanced solid tumor such as melanoma, head and neck, liver or kidney cancer. Each CDR3 is given with its conserved first and last residue. Fields, in order: D gene, V gene, J gene, clone size, CDR3 length, CDR3 protein, CDR3 DNA. D genes are given only for firm matches. Size is omitted from some rows. Given values are once, few, many or a class for expanded clones.

>-|TRBV7-2|TRBJ1-2|-|14
CASSPQWQDYGYTF
TGTGCCAGCAGCCCTCAGTGGCAGGACTATGGCTACACCTTC
>-|TRBV19|TRBJ1-1|many|13
CASSIGGRDEAFF
TGTGCCAGTAGTATAGGGGGCAGAGACGAAGCTTTCTTT
>TRBD2|TRBV20-1|TRBJ2-1|-|11
CSAGLAGLGVF
TGCAGTGCTGGATTAGCGGGACTGGGAGTCTTC
>TRBD1|TRBV5-8|TRBJ2-4|-|15
CASSLALLGQNIQYF
TGTGCCAGCAGCTTGGCATTATTGGGACAGAACATTCAGTACTTC
>-|TRBV28|TRBJ2-1|-|15
CASSFLESSYNEQFF
TGTGCCAGCAGTTTTCTGGAGAGCTCCTACAATGAGCAGTTCTTC
>-|TRBV9|TRBJ2-7|-|13
CASLGWRSDEQYF
TGTGCCAGTTTAGGTTGGAGGTCCGACGAGCAGTACTTC
>-|TRBV4-1|TRBJ2-2|-|16
CASSRLPGRNTGELFF
TGCGCCAGCAGCCGTCTACCGGGACGGAACACCGGGGAGCTGTTTTTT
>-|TRBV4-3|TRBJ2-3|-|17
CASSQDIVRRATDTQYF
TGCGCCAGCAGCCAAGATATTGTTAGGAGGGCCACAGATACGCAGTATTTT
>-|TRBV6-5|TRBJ1-2|-|13
CASSLGFDYGYTF
TGTGCCAGCAGTTTGGGGTTCGACTATGGCTACACCTTC
>-|TRBV7-8|TRBJ1-1|-|13
CASSLKQGLMAFF
TGTGCCAGCAGCTTAAAACAGGGACTTATGGCTTTCTTT
>-|TRBV7-3|TRBJ2-2|-|16
CASSSTGAHPTGELFF
TGTGCCAGCAGCTCTACGGGAGCCCACCCCACCGGGGAGCTGTTTTTT
>-|TRBV9|TRBJ2-5|-|14
CASSAGTLQETQYF
TGTGCCAGCAGCGCCGGGACTCTCCAAGAGACCCAGTACTTC
>-|TRBV5-1|TRBJ2-7|-|14
CASSPTGSSYEQYF
TGCGCCAGCAGCCCGACAGGATCCTCCTACGAGCAGTACTTC
>-|TRBV6-1|TRBJ2-7|few|14
CASSEEGPTYEQYF
TGTGCCAGCAGTGAAGAGGGGCCCACCTACGAGCAGTACTTC
>-|TRBV7-9|TRBJ2-7|-|14
CASSWSGIRHEQYF
TGTGCCAGCAGCTGGTCGGGGATTCGCCACGAGCAGTACTTC
>-|TRBV7-7|TRBJ1-2|-|16
CASSIAQCRKTYGYTF
TGTGCCAGCAGCATTGCTCAGTGCCGAAAGACCTATGGCTACACCTTC
>-|TRBV6-5|TRBJ1-5|-|14
CASSYSPGRQPQHF
TGTGCCAGCAGTTACTCCCCGGGGCGGCAGCCCCAGCATTTT
>-|TRBV5-1|TRBJ1-1|-|16
CASSPGGHRLNTEAFF
TGCGCCAGCAGCCCGGGGGGGCATCGGTTGAACACTGAAGCTTTCTTT
>-|TRBV28|TRBJ1-6|-|13
CASTPGYNSPLHF
TGTGCCAGCACCCCAGGGTATAATTCACCCCTCCACTTT
>-|TRBV18|TRBJ2-7|few|13
CASSPRYNYEQYF
TGTGCCAGCTCACCACGCTATAACTACGAGCAGTACTTC
>-|TRBV2|TRBJ2-1|-|15
CASSDQGGPYNEQFF
TGTGCCAGCAGTGATCAGGGGGGCCCGTACAATGAGCAGTTCTTC
>-|TRBV19|TRBJ2-1|-|16
CASSIDEGSGFNEQFF
TGTGCCAGTAGTATAGATGAGGGTAGCGGTTTCAATGAGCAGTTCTTC
>-|TRBV5-1|TRBJ1-3|-|15
CASSLGGNSGNTIYF
TGCGCCAGCAGCTTAGGAGGCAACTCTGGAAACACCATATATTTT
>-|TRBV7-3|TRBJ2-2|-|14
CASSLSSGGGELFF
TGTGCCAGCAGCCTTTCTTCGGGTGGCGGGGAGCTGTTTTTT
>TRBD1|TRBV6-1|TRBJ2-7|-|16
CASSVTGTGAIYEQYF
TGTGCCAGCAGTGTAACCGGGACAGGGGCGATCTACGAGCAGTACTTC
>-|TRBV19|TRBJ2-5|once|13
CASSETTRETQYF
TGTGCCAGTTCAGAAACGACTCGAGAGACCCAGTACTTC
>TRBD2|TRBV7-9|TRBJ2-1|-|14
CATVRLAGVDEQFF
TGTGCCACCGTCCGTCTAGCGGGAGTTGATGAGCAGTTCTTC
>TRBD1|TRBV7-7|TRBJ2-3|-|14
CASSSGQGADTQYF
TGTGCTAGCAGCTCGGGACAGGGGGCAGATACGCAGTATTTT
>TRBD1|TRBV5-1|TRBJ2-7|-|17
CASSPAQIGQGLYEQYF
TGCGCCAGCAGCCCCGCCCAGATAGGACAGGGCCTTTACGAGCAGTACTTC
>-|TRBV2|TRBJ2-1|-|11
CASSEYSEQFF
TGTGCCAGCAGTGAGTATAGTGAGCAGTTCTTC
>TRBD1|TRBV6-5|TRBJ2-7|-|14
CASSEGTVSYEQYF
TGTGCCAGCAGTGAAGGGACAGTCTCCTACGAGCAGTACTTC
>-|TRBV5-6|TRBJ1-6|few|13
CASSLEGGSPLHF
TGTGCCAGCAGCCTGGAGGGAGGATCACCCCTCCACTTT
>-|TRBV19|TRBJ2-7|-|16
CASSISRTVPSYEQYF
TGTGCCAGTAGTATAAGTAGGACGGTACCCTCCTACGAGCAGTACTTC
>TRBD2|TRBV6-6|TRBJ2-1|few|14
CASSSSGAYNEQFF
TGTGCCAGCAGCTCTAGCGGGGCCTACAATGAGCAGTTCTTC
>-|TRBV30|TRBJ1-6|-|12
CAWSAGVSPLHF
TGTGCCTGGAGTGCAGGGGTTTCACCCCTCCACTTT
>-|TRBV30|TRBJ1-2|-|13
CAWRGTLNYGYTF
TGTGCCTGGAGGGGGACACTTAACTATGGCTACACCTTC
>TRBD2|TRBV4-1|TRBJ2-7|few|17
CASSQELAGGRSYEQYF
TGCGCCAGCAGCCAAGAACTAGCGGGGGGCCGCTCCTACGAGCAGTACTTC
>-|TRBV11-3|TRBJ2-7|-|13
CASSFRVSYEQYF
TGTGCCAGCAGCTTCAGGGTTTCCTACGAGCAGTACTTC
>-|TRBV6-5|TRBJ2-4|-|13
CASSYSARNIQYF
TGTGCCAGCAGTTACTCGGCGAGGAACATTCAGTACTTC
>TRBD2|TRBV4-2|TRBJ2-1|once|16
CASSRTGTSGGNEQFF
TGTGCCAGCAGCCGCACCGGGACTAGCGGGGGTAATGAGCAGTTCTTC
>TRBD1|TRBV5-8|TRBJ2-1|-|14
CASSLVDRANEQFF
TGTGCCAGCAGCTTAGTTGACAGGGCGAATGAGCAGTTCTTC
>-|TRBV7-3|TRBJ1-1|-|14
CASGPGGRNTEAFF
TGTGCCAGCGGTCCTGGGGGCAGGAACACTGAAGCTTTCTTT
>-|TRBV11-3|TRBJ2-3|-|13
CASRNRETDTQYF
TGTGCCAGCAGGAACAGGGAAACAGATACGCAGTATTTT
>-|TRBV7-9|TRBJ2-7|-|12
CASSLERTTQYF
TGTGCCAGCAGCTTAGAAAGGACGACGCAGTACTTC
>TRBD1|TRBV27|TRBJ2-3|-|15
CASSFGQGVTDTQYF
TGTGCCAGCAGTTTCGGGCAGGGGGTCACAGATACGCAGTATTTT
>TRBD1|TRBV27|TRBJ1-5|-|16
CASREGDRSSNQPQHF
TGTGCCAGCAGGGAGGGGGACAGGAGTTCCAATCAGCCCCAGCATTTT
>-|TRBV4-2|TRBJ2-7|once|14
CASSLAEGTYEQYF
TGTGCCAGCAGCCTAGCGGAGGGTACCTACGAGCAGTACTTC
>TRBD1|TRBV4-3|TRBJ2-2|-|15
CASSQGQGRTGELFF
TGCGCCAGCAGCCAAGGACAGGGGCGCACCGGGGAGCTGTTTTTT
>-|TRBV5-1|TRBJ2-7|-|15
CASSLETGSSYEQYF
TGCGCCAGCAGCTTGGAAACGGGTTCCTCCTACGAGCAGTACTTC
>TRBD2|TRBV6-6|TRBJ2-7|-|15
CASSQLAGLPSEQYF
TGTGCCAGCAGTCAGCTAGCGGGACTGCCCTCGGAGCAGTACTTC
>TRBD1|TRBV15|TRBJ2-3|-|15
CATSRDRGRTDTQYF
TGTGCCACCAGCAGAGACAGGGGGCGAACGGATACGCAGTATTTT
>TRBD2|TRBV7-2|TRBJ2-7|-|16
CASSLPLAGASYEQYF
TGTGCCAGCAGCTTGCCCCTAGCGGGAGCCTCCTACGAGCAGTACTTC
>-|TRBV4-1|TRBJ1-2|-|13
CASSQDKALRYTF
TGCGCCAGCAGCCAAGATAAGGCCCTACGTTACACCTTC
>-|TRBV7-9|TRBJ1-1|-|13
CASSSQGNTEAFF
TGTGCCAGCAGCTCCCAGGGGAACACTGAAGCTTTCTTT
>-|TRBV11-2|TRBJ1-1|-|14
CASSLRGLVTEAFF
TGTGCCAGCAGCCTCAGAGGCTTGGTCACTGAAGCTTTCTTT
>-|TRBV7-9|TRBJ2-7|once|12
CASSLGSYEQYF
TGTGCCAGCAGCTTAGGTTCGTACGAGCAGTACTTC
>-|TRBV18|TRBJ1-2|-|11
CASSPGSGYTF
TGTGCCAGCTCACCGGGTAGTGGCTACACCTTC
>-|TRBV18|TRBJ2-4|-|15
CASSPEGWSKNIQYF
TGTGCCAGCTCACCAGAGGGTTGGTCCAAAAACATTCAGTACTTC
>-|TRBV5-5|TRBJ1-1|-|13
CASSPRGSTEAFF
TGTGCCAGCAGCCCCAGGGGATCCACTGAAGCTTTCTTT
>-|TRBV19|TRBJ1-1|-|13
CASSITTSTEAFF
TGTGCCAGTAGTATCACCACGAGCACTGAAGCTTTCTTT